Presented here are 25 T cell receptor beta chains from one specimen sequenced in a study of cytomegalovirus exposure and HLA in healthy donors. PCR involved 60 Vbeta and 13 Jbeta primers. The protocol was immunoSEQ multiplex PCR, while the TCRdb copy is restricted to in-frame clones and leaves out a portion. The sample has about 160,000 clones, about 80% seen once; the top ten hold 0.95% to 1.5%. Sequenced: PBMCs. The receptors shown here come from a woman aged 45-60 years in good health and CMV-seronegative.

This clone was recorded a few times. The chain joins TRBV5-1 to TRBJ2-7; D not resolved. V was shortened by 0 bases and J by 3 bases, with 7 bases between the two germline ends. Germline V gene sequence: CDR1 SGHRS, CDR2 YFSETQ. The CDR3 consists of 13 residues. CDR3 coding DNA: TGCGCCAGCAGCTTGGCCTACTACTACGAGCAGTACTTC. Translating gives CASSLAYYYEQYF.

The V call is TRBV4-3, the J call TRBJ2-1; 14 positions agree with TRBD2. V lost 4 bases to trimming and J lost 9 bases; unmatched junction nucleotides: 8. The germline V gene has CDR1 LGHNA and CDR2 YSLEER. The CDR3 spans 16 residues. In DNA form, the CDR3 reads TGCGCCAGCAGCCTTATGGGACTAGCGGGAGACAGTGAGCAGTTCTTC. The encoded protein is CASSLMGLAGDSEQFF.

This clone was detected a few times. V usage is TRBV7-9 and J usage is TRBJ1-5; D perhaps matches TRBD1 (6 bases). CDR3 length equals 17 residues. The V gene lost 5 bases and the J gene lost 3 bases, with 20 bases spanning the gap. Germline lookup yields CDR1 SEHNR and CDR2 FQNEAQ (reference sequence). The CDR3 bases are TGTGCCAGCAGCCCATCCATGTTCGGACAGTTCAATCAGCCCCAGCATTTT. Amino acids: CASSPSMFGQFNQPQHF.

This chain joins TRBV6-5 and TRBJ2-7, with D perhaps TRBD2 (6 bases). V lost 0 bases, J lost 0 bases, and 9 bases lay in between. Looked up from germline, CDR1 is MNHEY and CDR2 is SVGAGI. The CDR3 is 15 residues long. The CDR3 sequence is CASSYSAGNSYEQYF. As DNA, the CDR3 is TGTGCCAGCAGTTACTCTGCGGGAAACTCCTACGAGCAGTACTTC.

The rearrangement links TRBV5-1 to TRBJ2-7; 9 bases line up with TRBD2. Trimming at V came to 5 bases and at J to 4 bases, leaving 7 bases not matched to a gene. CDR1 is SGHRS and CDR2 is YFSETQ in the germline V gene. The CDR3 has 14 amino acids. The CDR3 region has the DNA TGCGCCAGCAGACCTAGCGGGAAGGTGTACGAGCAGTACTTC. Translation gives CASRPSGKVYEQYF.

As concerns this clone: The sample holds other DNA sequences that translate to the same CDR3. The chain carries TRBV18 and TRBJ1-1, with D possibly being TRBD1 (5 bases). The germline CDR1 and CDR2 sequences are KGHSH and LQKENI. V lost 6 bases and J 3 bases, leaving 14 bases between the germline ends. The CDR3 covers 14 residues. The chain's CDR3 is CASSPLQGDTEAFF. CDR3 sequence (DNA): TGTGCCAGCTCCCCCCTGCAAGGGGACACTGAAGCTTTCTTT.

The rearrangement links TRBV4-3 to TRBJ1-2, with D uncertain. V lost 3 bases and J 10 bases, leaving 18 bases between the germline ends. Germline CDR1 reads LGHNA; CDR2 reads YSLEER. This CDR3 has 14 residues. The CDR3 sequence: CASSQYLEPSPYTF. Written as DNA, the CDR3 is TGCGCCAGCAGCCAGTATTTAGAACCTTCCCCCTACACCTTC.

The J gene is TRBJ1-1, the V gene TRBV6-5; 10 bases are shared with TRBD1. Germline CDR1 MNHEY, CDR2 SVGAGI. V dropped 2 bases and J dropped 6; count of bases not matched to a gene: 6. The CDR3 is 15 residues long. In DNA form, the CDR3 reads TGTGCCAGCAGTTACCGAGGGACAGGGGTTCCTGAAGCTTTCTTT. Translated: CASSYRGTGVPEAFF.

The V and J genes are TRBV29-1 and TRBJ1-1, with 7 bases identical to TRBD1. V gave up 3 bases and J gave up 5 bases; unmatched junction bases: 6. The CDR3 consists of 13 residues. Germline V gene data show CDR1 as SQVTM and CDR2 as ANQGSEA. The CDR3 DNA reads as TGCAGCGTTGATCGGGACAGAGGGACTGAAGCTTTCTTT. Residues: CSVDRDRGTEAFF.

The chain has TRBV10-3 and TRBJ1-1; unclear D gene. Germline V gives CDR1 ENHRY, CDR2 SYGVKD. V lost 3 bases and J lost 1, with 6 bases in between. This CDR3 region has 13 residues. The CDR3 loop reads CAISESQNTEAFF. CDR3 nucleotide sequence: TGTGCCATCAGTGAAAGCCAGAACACTGAAGCTTTCTTT.

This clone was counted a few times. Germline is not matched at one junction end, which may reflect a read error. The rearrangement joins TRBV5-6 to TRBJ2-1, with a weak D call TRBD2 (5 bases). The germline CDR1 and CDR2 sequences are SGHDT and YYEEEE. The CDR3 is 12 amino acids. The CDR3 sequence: CASTLPGIEQFF. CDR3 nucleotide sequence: TGTGCCAGCACCTTGCCGGGAATCGAGCAGTTCTTC. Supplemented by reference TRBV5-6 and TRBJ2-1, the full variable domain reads DAGVTQSPTHLIKTRGQQVTLRCSPKSGHDTVSWYQQALGQGPQFIFQYYEEEERQRGNFPDRFSGHQFPNYSSELNVNALLLGDSALYLCASTLPGIEQFFGPGTRLTVL.

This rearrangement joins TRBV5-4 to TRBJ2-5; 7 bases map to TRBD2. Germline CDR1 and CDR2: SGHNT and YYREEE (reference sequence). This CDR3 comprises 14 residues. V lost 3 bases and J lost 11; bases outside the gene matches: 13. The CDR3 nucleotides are TGTGCCAGCAGCTATGGGGGACTACCCTGGAAGCAGTACTTC. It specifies CASSYGGLPWKQYF.

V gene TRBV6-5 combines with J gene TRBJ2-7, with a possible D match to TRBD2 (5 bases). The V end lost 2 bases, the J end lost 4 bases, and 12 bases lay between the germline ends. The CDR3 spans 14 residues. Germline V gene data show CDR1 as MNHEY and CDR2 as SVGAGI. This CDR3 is CASSYGRGGYEQYF. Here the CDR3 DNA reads TGTGCCAGCAGTTACGGACGGGGTGGATACGAGCAGTACTTC.

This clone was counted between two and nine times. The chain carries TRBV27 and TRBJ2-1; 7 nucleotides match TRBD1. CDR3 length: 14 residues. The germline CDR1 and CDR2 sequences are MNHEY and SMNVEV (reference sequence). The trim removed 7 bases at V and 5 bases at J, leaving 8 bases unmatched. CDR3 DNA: TGTGCCAGCAACAACAGGGGTGTGGACAATGAGCAGTTCTTC. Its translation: CASNNRGVDNEQFF.

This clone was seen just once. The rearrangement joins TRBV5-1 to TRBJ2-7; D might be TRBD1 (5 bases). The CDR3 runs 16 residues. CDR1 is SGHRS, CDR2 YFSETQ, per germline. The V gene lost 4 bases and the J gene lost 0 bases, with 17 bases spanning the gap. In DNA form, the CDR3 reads TGCGCCAGCAGCCCAATCACAGGTACCAGCTCCTACGAGCAGTACTTC. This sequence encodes CASSPITGTSSYEQYF.

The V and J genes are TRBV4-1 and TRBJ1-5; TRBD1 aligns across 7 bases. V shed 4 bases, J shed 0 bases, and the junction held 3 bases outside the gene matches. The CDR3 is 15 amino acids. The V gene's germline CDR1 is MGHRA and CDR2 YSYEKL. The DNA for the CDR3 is TGCGCCAGCAGCCCGGGACAGTATAGCAATCAGCCCCAGCATTTT. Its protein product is CASSPGQYSNQPQHF.

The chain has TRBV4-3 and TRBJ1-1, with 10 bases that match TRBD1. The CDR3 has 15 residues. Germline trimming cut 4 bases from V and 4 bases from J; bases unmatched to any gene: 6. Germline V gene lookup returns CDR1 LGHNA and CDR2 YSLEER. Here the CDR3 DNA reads TGCGCCAGCAGCCGCCGGGGACAGGGGATCACTGAAGCTTTCTTT. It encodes CASSRRGQGITEAFF.

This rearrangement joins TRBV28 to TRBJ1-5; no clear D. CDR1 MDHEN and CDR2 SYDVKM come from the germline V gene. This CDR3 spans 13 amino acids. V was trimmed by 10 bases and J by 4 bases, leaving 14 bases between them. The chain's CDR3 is CATITALNQPQHF. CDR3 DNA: TGTGCCACCATTACTGCCCTTAATCAGCCCCAGCATTTT.

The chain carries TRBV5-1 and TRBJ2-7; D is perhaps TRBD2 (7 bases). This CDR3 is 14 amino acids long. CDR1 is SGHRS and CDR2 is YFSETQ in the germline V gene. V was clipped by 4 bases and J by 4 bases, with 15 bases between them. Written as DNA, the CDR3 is TGCGCCAGCAGCCCTGACGCGGGGGCTTACGAGCAGTACTTC. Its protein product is CASSPDAGAYEQYF.

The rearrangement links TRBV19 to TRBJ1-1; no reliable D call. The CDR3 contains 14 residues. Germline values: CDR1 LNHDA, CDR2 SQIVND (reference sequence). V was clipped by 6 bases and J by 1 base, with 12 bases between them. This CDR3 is CASSLRKRNTEAFF. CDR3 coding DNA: TGTGCCAGTAGCCTCCGAAAGAGGAACACTGAAGCTTTCTTT. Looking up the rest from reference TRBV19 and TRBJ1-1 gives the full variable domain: DGGITQSPKYLFRKEGQNVTLSCEQNLNHDAMYWYRQDPGQGLRLIYYSQIVNDFQKGDIAEGYSVSREKKESFPLTVTSAQKNPTAFYLCASSLRKRNTEAFFGQGTRLTVV.

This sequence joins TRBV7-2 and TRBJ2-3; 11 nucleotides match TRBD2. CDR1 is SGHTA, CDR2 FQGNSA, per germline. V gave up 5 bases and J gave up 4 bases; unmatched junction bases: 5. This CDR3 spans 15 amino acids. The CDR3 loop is CASSSSGRASDTQYF. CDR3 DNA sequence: TGTGCCAGCAGCAGTAGCGGGAGGGCGTCAGATACGCAGTATTTT.

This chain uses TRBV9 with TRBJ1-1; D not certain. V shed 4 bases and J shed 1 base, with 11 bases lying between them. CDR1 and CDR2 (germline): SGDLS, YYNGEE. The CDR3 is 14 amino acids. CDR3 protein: CASSPRTGNTEAFF. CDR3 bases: TGTGCCAGCAGCCCTCGGACTGGGAACACTGAAGCTTTCTTT.

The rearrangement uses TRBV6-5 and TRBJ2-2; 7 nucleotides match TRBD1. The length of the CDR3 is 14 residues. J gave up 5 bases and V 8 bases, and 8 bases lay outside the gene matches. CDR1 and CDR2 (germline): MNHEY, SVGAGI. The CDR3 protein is CASLDRANTGELFF. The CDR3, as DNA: TGTGCCAGCCTCGACAGGGCCAATACCGGGGAGCTGTTTTTT.

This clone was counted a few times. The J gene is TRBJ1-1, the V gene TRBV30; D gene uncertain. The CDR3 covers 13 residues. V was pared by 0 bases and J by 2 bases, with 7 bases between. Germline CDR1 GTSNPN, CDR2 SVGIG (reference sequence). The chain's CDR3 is CAWSVTRNTEAFF. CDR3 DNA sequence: TGTGCCTGGAGTGTAACACGAAACACTGAAGCTTTCTTT. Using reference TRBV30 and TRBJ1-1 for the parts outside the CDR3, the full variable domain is SQTIHQWPATLVQPVGSPLSLECTVEGTSNPNLYWYRQAAGRGLQLLFYSVGIGQISSEVPQNLSASRPQDRQFILSSKKLLLSDSGFYLCAWSVTRNTEAFFGQGTRLTVV.

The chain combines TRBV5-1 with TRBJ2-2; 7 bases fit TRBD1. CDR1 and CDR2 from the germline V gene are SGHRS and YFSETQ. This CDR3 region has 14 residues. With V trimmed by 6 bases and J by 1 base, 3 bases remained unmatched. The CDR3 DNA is TGCGCCAGCAAAAACAGGGGGAACACCGGGGAGCTGTTTTTT. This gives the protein CASKNRGNTGELFF. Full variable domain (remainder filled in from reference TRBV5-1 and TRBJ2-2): KAGVTQTPRYLIKTRGQQVTLSCSPISGHRSVSWYQQTPGQGLQFLFEYFSETQRNKGNFPGRFSGRQFSNSRSEMNVSTLELGDSALYLCASKNRGNTGELFFGEGSRLTVL.